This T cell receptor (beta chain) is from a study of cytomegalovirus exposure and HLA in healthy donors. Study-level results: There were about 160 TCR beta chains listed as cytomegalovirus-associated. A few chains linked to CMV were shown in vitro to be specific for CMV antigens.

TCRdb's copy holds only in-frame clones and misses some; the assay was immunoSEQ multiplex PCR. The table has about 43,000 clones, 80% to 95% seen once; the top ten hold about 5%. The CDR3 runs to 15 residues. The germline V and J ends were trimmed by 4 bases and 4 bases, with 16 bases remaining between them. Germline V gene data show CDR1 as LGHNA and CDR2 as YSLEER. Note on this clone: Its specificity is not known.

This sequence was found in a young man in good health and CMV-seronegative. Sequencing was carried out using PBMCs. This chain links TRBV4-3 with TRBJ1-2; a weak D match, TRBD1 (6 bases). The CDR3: CASSLRGGASYGYTF. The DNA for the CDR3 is TGCGCCAGCAGCCTAAGGGGGGGAGCCTCCTATGGCTACACCTTC.